This entry lists 18 T cell receptor beta chains sequenced from one sample in a study of cytotoxic CD8 clonotypes in ibrutinib-treated CLL. Method: immunoSEQ multiplex PCR; TCRdb's copy keeps in-frame clones and lacks some. The data contain 120,000 to 150,000 clones, 60% to 85% of them singletons. The sample consisted of PBMCs, taken after 12 months of ibrutinib treatment. The receptors were gathered from a human donor with chronic lymphocytic leukemia.

The chain joins TRBV6-5 to TRBJ2-7; no reliable D call. The germline V gene encodes CDR1 MNHEY and CDR2 SVGAGI. This CDR3 is built from 15 residues. Trimming cost V 4 bases and J 2 bases, with 15 bases left between them. The CDR3: CASSFPNQPTYEQYF. In DNA form, the CDR3 reads TGTGCCAGCAGTTTCCCGAATCAGCCGACCTACGAGCAGTACTTC.

The chain has TRBV27 and TRBJ2-7, with a tentative D call TRBD1 (6 bases). This CDR3 has 14 residues. V lost 5 bases and J 2 bases, leaving 13 bases between the germline ends. The germline V gene has CDR1 MNHEY and CDR2 SMNVEV (reference sequence). CDR3 loop: CASSINRVAYEQYF. The CDR3 DNA sequence: TGTGCCAGCAGTATTAACAGGGTTGCCTACGAGCAGTACTTC.

This clone has just a few counts. This chain links TRBV18 with TRBJ1-4; D call uncertain. Germline values: CDR1 KGHSH, CDR2 LQKENI. Trimming removed 5 bases from V and 5 bases from J, with 15 bases in between. This CDR3 is 15 amino acids long. The CDR3 DNA sequence: TGTGCCAGCTCATCTAATTCGTCCCCCAATGAAAAACTGTTTTTT. Its translation: CASSSNSSPNEKLFF. The complete variable domain, with remaining parts taken from reference TRBV18 and TRBJ1-4, reads NAGVMQNPRHLVRRRGQEARLRCSPMKGHSHVYWYRQLPEEGLKFMVYLQKENIIDESGMPKERFSAEFPKEGPSILRIQQVVRGDSAAYFCASSSNSSPNEKLFFGSGTQLSVL.

V and J are TRBV9 and TRBJ2-3; D is undetermined. Per germline, CDR1 SGDLS and CDR2 YYNGEE. The CDR3 loop spans 13 amino acids. The V end lost 4 bases, the J end lost 11 bases, and 17 bases lay between the germline ends. CDR3 amino acids: CASSPSMAEEQYF. CDR3 coding DNA: TGTGCCAGCAGCCCAAGCATGGCGGAAGAGCAGTATTTT.

The J gene is TRBJ1-4, the V gene TRBV20-1; D remains unclear. The CDR3 runs 11 residues. The ends were cut back, 1 base at V and 7 bases at J, with 4 bases in the middle. The germline V gene encodes CDR1 DFQATT and CDR2 SNEGSKA (reference sequence). CDR3 residues: CSARVREKLFF. In DNA form, the CDR3 reads TGCAGTGCTAGAGTTCGTGAAAAACTGTTTTTT.

The chain has TRBV12-2 and TRBJ1-5; TRBD1 is the table's D call and was not checked against the DNA. TRBV12-2 is a recognized pseudogene. This CDR3 spans 17 amino acids. The CDR3 reads CASRLASQGSQEQPQHF. Written as DNA, the CDR3 is TGTGCAAGTCGCTTAGCTTCACAGGGAAGCCAGGAACAGCCCCAGCATTTT.

For the CDR3, the DNA is TGTGCCAGCCTTACTCCGGACAGGGGAGGCTATGGCTACACCTTC. Protein sequence: CASLTPDRGGYGYTF. This chain links TRBV28 with TRBJ1-2, with 9 positions matching TRBD1. CDR3 length: 15 residues. CDR1 MDHEN and CDR2 SYDVKM come from the germline V gene. The V and J ends lost 8 bases and 4 bases, in that order; junction bases with no gene match: 11.

J is TRBJ2-7 and V is TRBV7-3; 7 bases are a match to TRBD2. Germline V gene data show CDR1 as SGHTA and CDR2 as FQGTGA. This CDR3 contains 15 residues. V lost 3 bases to trimming and J lost 4 bases; unmatched junction nucleotides: 9. The CDR3 DNA reads TGTGCCAGCAGCTTTTCTGGCGGGAGTAATTACGAGCAGTACTTC. Protein sequence: CASSFSGGSNYEQYF.

This chain joins TRBV7-9 and TRBJ1-6; 9 bases line up with TRBD1. The trim removed 4 bases at V and 7 bases at J, leaving 2 bases unmatched. Germline CDR1 is SEHNR and CDR2 is FQNEAQ (reference sequence). The CDR3 has 14 residues. The CDR3 DNA sequence: TGTGCCAGCAGCTCCGGGACAGGGAATTCACCCCTCCACTTT. Translated: CASSSGTGNSPLHF.

The V call is TRBV7-8, the J call TRBJ2-7; 8 positions agree with TRBD2. CDR1 SGHVS and CDR2 FQNEAQ come from the germline V gene. V was pared by 5 bases and J by 5 bases, with 11 bases of the junction left unmatched. CDR3 length equals 15 residues. In nucleotides, the CDR3 is TGTGCCAGCAGCCCCGATAGCGGGGCGGGCCACGAGCAGTACTTC. It specifies CASSPDSGAGHEQYF.

The CDR3 loop reads CAIGAGENTDTQYF. The CDR3 nucleotides read TGTGCCATCGGTGCGGGGGAGAACACAGATACGCAGTATTTT. V gene TRBV7-2 combines with J gene TRBJ2-3; 7 bases line up with TRBD2. After removal of 10 bases from V and 2 bases from J, the junction contained 9 bases not matched to a gene. The CDR3 covers 14 residues. From germline, CDR1 is SGHTA and CDR2 FQGNSA.

The rearrangement links TRBV1 to TRBJ2-3. TRBV1 is noted as a pseudogene. This CDR3 spans 15 amino acids. The CDR3 reads CTSSQLTPSTDTQYF. The CDR3 coding sequence is TGCACCAGCAGCCAACTCACCCCGAGCACAGATACGCAGTATTTT.

The rearrangement links TRBV5-1 to TRBJ1-4; D remains ambiguous. V was shortened by 2 bases and J by 8 bases, with 16 bases between the two germline ends. Germline V gene data show CDR1 as SGHRS and CDR2 as YFSETQ. CDR3 size: 15 residues. The CDR3 sequence: CASSFLQGGKEKLFF. The CDR3 DNA is TGCGCCAGCAGCTTTCTTCAAGGCGGCAAAGAAAAACTGTTTTTT.

The chain joins TRBV27 to TRBJ2-7, with 9 positions matching TRBD1. This CDR3 comprises 15 residues. Germline values: CDR1 MNHEY, CDR2 SMNVEV (reference sequence). The trim removed 5 bases at V and 6 bases at J, leaving 11 bases unmatched. CDR3 in DNA: TGTGCCAGCAGTCCGTACACCGGGACAGGGAGCGAGCAGTACTTC. Protein sequence: CASSPYTGTGSEQYF.

V gene TRBV9 combines with J gene TRBJ2-5; 13 nucleotides line up with TRBD2. Germline CDR1 is SGDLS and CDR2 is YYNGEE. The length of the CDR3 is 16 residues. V trimming: 3 bases; J trimming: 5 bases; junction bases outside the gene matches: 7. CDR3 nucleotide sequence: TGTGCCAGCAGCGGGGGACTAGCGGGGAGGGAGGAGACCCAGTACTTC. Protein product: CASSGGLAGREETQYF.

J is TRBJ1-3 and V is TRBV16; D is ambiguous. The length of the CDR3 is 14 residues. V was clipped by 0 bases and J by 1 base, with 4 bases between them. Looked up from germline, CDR1 is KGHSY and CDR2 is FQNENV. CDR3 sequence: CASSQSESGNTIYF. The CDR3, as DNA: TGTGCCAGCAGCCAATCGGAGTCTGGAAACACCATATATTTT.

This clone was counted once. The chain combines TRBV27 with TRBJ1-3, with TRBD1 matching 8 bases. Germline-derived CDR1 and CDR2 are MNHEY and SMNVEV (reference sequence). CDR3 size: 14 residues. The V segment lost 9 bases and the J segment 1 base; nucleotides outside the gene matches: 5. The CDR3 reads CASRDRTSGNTIYF. The CDR3 DNA is TGTGCCAGTCGGGACAGGACTTCTGGAAACACCATATATTTT.

The CDR3 here is CAWSEGISGELFF. The CDR3 DNA follows: TGTGCCTGGAGTGAGGGTATTTCCGGGGAGCTGTTTTTT. The V gene is TRBV30, the J gene TRBJ2-2; D remains unclear. Trimming removed 1 base at V and 6 bases at J, with 9 bases between. From germline, CDR1 is GTSNPN and CDR2 SVGIG (reference sequence). There are 13 residues in the CDR3.